Shown below are 32 T cell receptor beta chains from a single sample sequenced in a study of PD-1 blockade in classical Hodgkin lymphoma. Brentuximab vedotin exposure varied among the patients, all of whom had relapsed after autologous stem cell transplantation. The method was immunoSEQ multiplex PCR; TCRdb's version includes in-frame clones alone and lacks a portion of them. The sample holds tens of thousands of clones; around 80% are singletons and the top ten take 8% to 8.5%. The sequencing used peripheral blood mononuclear cells (PBMCs), collected before the second cycle of nivolumab. The receptors derive from a human donor with classical Hodgkin lymphoma.

This chain links TRBV19 with TRBJ2-1; D not certain. V dropped 3 bases and J dropped 6 bases, with 3 bases sitting between them. Per the germline V gene, CDR1 is LNHDA and CDR2 is SQIVND (reference sequence). This CDR3 comprises 11 residues. The chain's CDR3 is CASSISNEQFF. The CDR3 coding sequence is TGTGCCAGTAGTATCTCCAATGAGCAGTTCTTC.

This clone was recorded a few times. The V gene is TRBV19, the J gene TRBJ1-4, with 9 positions matching TRBD1. Germline assignment: CDR1 LNHDA and CDR2 SQIVND (reference sequence). The CDR3 extends over 16 amino acids. J gave up 0 bases and V 8 bases, and 7 bases lay outside the gene matches. CDR3 nucleotide sequence: TGTGCCAGTTCCTGGACAGGGGCCGCAACTAATGAAAAACTGTTTTTT. This gives the protein CASSWTGAATNEKLFF.

CDR3 bases: TGTGCCAGCAGCTCCTTGGACAGGGGAAGTTACGAGCAGTACTTC. It yields the protein CASSSLDRGSYEQYF. This rearrangement joins TRBV7-9 to TRBJ2-7; 9 bases line up with TRBD1. Germline V CDR1 and CDR2: SEHNR, FQNEAQ (reference sequence). The CDR3 runs 15 residues. The ends lost 4 bases at V and 4 bases at J; junction bases unmatched: 8.

The rearrangement uses TRBV5-1 and TRBJ1-5; maybe TRBD1 (6 bases). Trimming pared 2 bases from V and 4 bases from J, leaving 7 bases between. The CDR3 totals 13 residues. The germline gives CDR1 SGHRS, CDR2 YFSETQ. The CDR3 reads CASSFQGNQPQHF. DNA for the CDR3: TGCGCCAGCAGCTTTCAGGGGAATCAGCCCCAGCATTTT.

In DNA form, the CDR3 reads TGCGCCAGCAGCCAAGTGGGACTGCCAAATCAGCCCCAGCATTTT. Its translation is CASSQVGLPNQPQHF. The V call is TRBV4-1, the J call TRBJ1-5; D is possibly TRBD1 (5 bases). The CDR3 consists of 15 residues. CDR1 and CDR2 from the germline V gene are MGHRA and YSYEKL. V gave up 1 base and J gave up 4 bases, with 11 bases separating them.

The rearrangement links TRBV27 to TRBJ2-7; TRBD1 matches 7 bases. J gave up 1 base and V 0 bases, and 0 bases lay outside the gene matches. The CDR3 has 14 amino acids. Germline CDR1 reads MNHEY; CDR2 reads SMNVEV (reference sequence). The CDR3 spells CASSLSTGSYEQYF. As DNA, the CDR3 is TGTGCCAGCAGTTTATCGACAGGGTCCTACGAGCAGTACTTC.

This sequence joins TRBV2 and TRBJ2-7, with a weak D call TRBD2 (5 bases). The germline CDR1 and CDR2 sequences are SNHLY and FYNNEI. V was shortened by 6 bases and J by 0 bases, with 12 bases between the two germline ends. The CDR3 loop spans 14 amino acids. CDR3 bases: TGTGCCAGCAGCGCTGGACTTATCTCCTACGAGCAGTACTTC. Residues: CASSAGLISYEQYF.

The chain employs TRBV20-1 and TRBJ1-1; D not resolved. The CDR3 sequence is 10 residues long. Between the trimmed V and J ends, which lost 3 bases and 4 bases, there was a span of 3 bases. The germline CDR1 and CDR2 sequences are DFQATT and SNEGSKA (reference sequence). The CDR3 reads CSASRTEAFF. DNA of the CDR3: TGCAGTGCTAGTCGCACTGAAGCTTTCTTT.

CDR3 residues: CASSYEKGQTGNTIYF. CDR3 bases: TGTGCCAGCAGCTACGAAAAGGGACAGACTGGAAACACCATATATTTT. V usage is TRBV5-4 and J usage is TRBJ1-3; 7 bases are shared with TRBD1. Per the germline V gene, CDR1 is SGHNT and CDR2 is YYREEE (reference sequence). CDR3 size: 16 residues. Trimming removed 3 bases from V and 2 bases from J; junction bases left unmatched: 8.

This rearrangement joins TRBV28 to TRBJ2-5; the match to TRBD2 covers 8 bases. V dropped 6 bases and J dropped 4; count of bases not matched to a gene: 10. Germline V gene lookup returns CDR1 MDHEN and CDR2 SYDVKM. The CDR3 spans 15 residues. The CDR3 region is CASSLGLAGTETQYF. DNA for the CDR3: TGTGCCAGCAGCCTAGGGTTAGCGGGGACAGAGACCCAGTACTTC.

This chain connects TRBV6-1 to TRBJ1-6; D uncertain. V was cut by 2 bases and J by 14 bases, with 10 bases left in between. The CDR3 has 12 amino acids. Germline loops: CDR1 MNHNS, CDR2 SASEGT. CDR3 in amino acids: CASSERLMTLHF. CDR3 bases: TGTGCCAGCAGTGAACGCCTCATGACCCTCCACTTT.

The CDR3 DNA reads TGTGCCAGCAAACCGGGACAGGGGGCCTCCTACGAGCAGTACTTC. It specifies CASKPGQGASYEQYF. The V call is TRBV27, the J call TRBJ2-7; TRBD1 agrees at 12 bases. Germline V gene lookup returns CDR1 MNHEY and CDR2 SMNVEV (reference sequence). The CDR3 is made up of 15 amino acids. V lost 7 bases and J lost 0; bases outside the gene matches: 4.

The chain couples TRBV9 to TRBJ2-5; 10 bases are shared with TRBD1. Germline V gene sequence: CDR1 SGDLS, CDR2 YYNGEE. The CDR3 length is 15 residues. Trimming at V came to 0 bases and at J to 5 bases, leaving 4 bases not matched to a gene. This CDR3 reads CASSVGTGGRETQYF. In DNA, the CDR3 is TGTGCCAGCAGCGTAGGGACAGGGGGTCGGGAGACCCAGTACTTC.

Details on this clone: Other DNA sequences of this sample code for an identical CDR3. The chain combines TRBV4-2 with TRBJ2-7; D is possibly TRBD1 (5 bases). Germline V gene sequence: CDR1 LGHNA, CDR2 YNFKEQ. V was cut by 0 bases and J by 4 bases, with 7 bases left in between. The CDR3 extends over 13 amino acids. The CDR3 DNA reads as TGTGCCAGCAGCCAAGAACAGGCGTACGAGCAGTACTTC. Its protein is CASSQEQAYEQYF.

The chain has TRBV14 and TRBJ1-6; 9 bases fit TRBD1. This CDR3 region has 17 residues. V was clipped by 0 bases and J by 10 bases; unmatched bases: 10. Per germline, CDR1 SGHDN and CDR2 FVKESK. Written as DNA, the CDR3 is TGTGCCAGCAGCCAAGATCATAACAGGGGGCGAGGATCACCCCTCCACTTT. It translates to CASSQDHNRGRGSPLHF. Variable domain in full (rest from reference TRBV14 and TRBJ1-6): EAGVTQFPSHSVIEKGQTVTLRCDPISGHDNLYWYRRVMGKEIKFLLHFVKESKQDESGMPNNRFLAERTGGTYSTLKVQPAELEDSGVYFCASSQDHNRGRGSPLHFGNGTRLTVT.

V and J are TRBV19 and TRBJ2-5; D might be TRBD2 (5 bases). There are 15 residues in the CDR3. The V gene's germline CDR1 is LNHDA and CDR2 SQIVND (reference sequence). Trimming removed 3 bases at V and 7 bases at J, with 18 bases between. This CDR3 reads CASSMGSRSRGTQYF. DNA for the CDR3: TGTGCCAGTAGTATGGGGTCAAGGAGCCGGGGGACCCAGTACTTC.

This clone was counted a single time. The chain couples TRBV19 to TRBJ2-7; TRBD2 might be the D (7 bases). CDR1 is LNHDA and CDR2 is SQIVND in the germline V gene (reference sequence). V gave up 1 base and J gave up 3 bases, with 16 bases separating them. The CDR3 consists of 16 residues. CDR3 bases: TGTGCCAGTAGTATAGGGAGTGGGAGGGGGAGCTACGAGCAGTACTTC. This codes for CASSIGSGRGSYEQYF.

This chain connects TRBV7-6 to TRBJ2-7; D is uncertain. CDR3 size: 13 residues. Germline values: CDR1 SGHVS, CDR2 FNYEAQ. V was shortened by 1 base and J by 7 bases, with 11 bases between the two germline ends. CDR3 sequence reads: CASSLGGGREQYF. The CDR3 nucleotides read TGTGCCAGCAGCTTAGGGGGTGGTAGGGAGCAGTACTTC.

J is TRBJ2-7 and V is TRBV19; D call uncertain. Germline V gene sequence: CDR1 LNHDA, CDR2 SQIVND (reference sequence). V was trimmed by 0 bases and J by 0 bases, leaving 6 bases between them. The CDR3 is 14 residues long. CDR3 in DNA: TGTGCCAGTAGTATAGAGCTCCTCTCCTACGAGCAGTACTTC. Translation: CASSIELLSYEQYF.

This chain links TRBV7-2 with TRBJ2-3; 12 nucleotides agree with TRBD2. The J segment lost 3 bases and the V segment lost 1 base, leaving 2 bases of the junction unmatched. Germline CDR1 reads SGHTA; CDR2 reads FQGNSA. The CDR3 extends over 16 amino acids. In DNA form, the CDR3 reads TGTGCCAGCAGCTTAGGAACTAGCGGGGGGACAGATACGCAGTATTTT. Its translation is CASSLGTSGGTDTQYF.

The rearrangement links TRBV28 to TRBJ2-7; D is undetermined. The CDR3 sequence is 14 residues long. Germline CDR1 reads MDHEN; CDR2 reads SYDVKM. Trimming pared 10 bases from V and 0 bases from J, leaving 16 bases between. The DNA of the CDR3 is TGTGCCACCCTGGACCGCTCTTTCTCCTACGAGCAGTACTTC. This translates into CATLDRSFSYEQYF.

J is TRBJ1-1 and V is TRBV30, with D possibly being TRBD1 (6 bases). Germline V lookup: CDR1 GTSNPN, CDR2 SVGIG (reference sequence). The CDR3 length is 15 residues. V dropped 0 bases and J dropped 10 bases, with 21 bases sitting between them. CDR3 loop: CAWSVRTALRPGAFF. For the CDR3, the DNA is TGTGCCTGGAGTGTCAGGACAGCCCTCCGCCCGGGAGCTTTCTTT.

The chain links TRBV9 to TRBJ1-1; 7 positions agree with TRBD1. The J segment lost 6 bases and the V segment lost 3 bases, leaving 11 bases of the junction unmatched. Per the germline V gene, CDR1 is SGDLS and CDR2 is YYNGEE. The CDR3 is made up of 15 amino acids. The CDR3 region is CASSAETGEVSEAFF. Written as DNA, the CDR3 is TGTGCCAGCAGCGCGGAAACAGGGGAGGTGTCTGAAGCTTTCTTT.

This chain links TRBV10-3 with TRBJ1-6; 8 bases are shared with TRBD1. V lost 10 bases, J lost 8 bases, and 7 bases stayed unmatched. CDR1 is ENHRY, CDR2 SYGVKD, per germline. This CDR3 contains 13 residues. CDR3: CANSGQGDSPLHF. The CDR3 nucleotides read TGTGCCAACTCCGGACAGGGTGATTCACCCCTCCACTTT.

The J gene is TRBJ2-3, the V gene TRBV5-6; maybe TRBD1 (6 bases). Germline lookup yields CDR1 SGHDT and CDR2 YYEEEE. Deletions cut 2 bases from V and 1 base from J, with 14 bases between. CDR3 length: 16 amino acids. CDR3 residues: CASSFSRGGGTDTQYF. CDR3 coding DNA: TGTGCCAGCAGCTTCTCCAGGGGCGGTGGCACAGATACGCAGTATTTT.

The V gene is TRBV6-6, the J gene TRBJ1-2, with TRBD1 as a possible D gene (6 bases). V was clipped by 7 bases and J by 4 bases, with 13 bases between them. This CDR3 contains 13 residues. Germline CDR1 MNHNY, CDR2 SVGAGI (reference sequence). The CDR3 is CASTIQGGYGYTF. CDR3 in DNA: TGTGCCAGCACGATACAGGGCGGCTATGGCTACACCTTC.

This chain joins TRBV4-2 and TRBJ1-4; tentatively, D is TRBD1 (5 bases). Trimming pared 4 bases from V and 0 bases from J, leaving 9 bases between. Looked up from germline, CDR1 is LGHNA and CDR2 is YNFKEQ. CDR3 length: 15 amino acids. The CDR3 protein is CASSPDISTNEKLFF. CDR3 in DNA: TGTGCCAGCAGCCCGGACATCTCAACTAATGAAAAACTGTTTTTT.

The V gene is TRBV10-3, the J gene TRBJ2-3; the match to TRBD2 covers 7 bases. Germline CDR1 ENHRY, CDR2 SYGVKD. The CDR3 extends over 15 amino acids. The V and J ends lost 2 bases and 2 bases, in that order; junction bases with no gene match: 4. The CDR3 nucleotides read TGTGCCATCAGTGAGCGCGGGGGTCCCACAGATACGCAGTATTTT. The encoded protein is CAISERGGPTDTQYF.

The chain couples TRBV5-6 to TRBJ2-7; 9 bases are a match to TRBD1. Germline V gene data show CDR1 as SGHDT and CDR2 as YYEEEE. CDR3 length: 15 amino acids. After removal of 2 bases from V and 3 bases from J, the junction contained 6 bases not matched to a gene. The CDR3 nucleotides are TGTGCCAGCAGCTTTAGAGGGACAGGGATCTACGAGCAGTACTTC. Amino acid sequence: CASSFRGTGIYEQYF.

V usage is TRBV27 and J usage is TRBJ1-2; D perhaps matches TRBD1 (6 bases). V dropped 8 bases and J dropped 5 bases, with 12 bases sitting between them. The germline gives CDR1 MNHEY, CDR2 SMNVEV (reference sequence). The CDR3 spans 12 residues. Written as DNA, the CDR3 is TGTGCCAGCCGAAACACAGGGTATGGCTACACCTTC. This translates into CASRNTGYGYTF.

The chain links TRBV5-1 to TRBJ1-4; perhaps TRBD1 as D (5 bases). Germline CDR1 reads SGHRS; CDR2 reads YFSETQ. V was trimmed by 0 bases and J by 4 bases, leaving 10 bases between them. The CDR3 runs to 15 residues. CDR3: CASSLASGVNEKLFF. CDR3 bases: TGCGCCAGCAGCTTGGCTTCGGGGGTTAATGAAAAACTGTTTTTT.

The V call is TRBV6-8, the J call TRBJ1-6, with D maybe TRBD1 (5 bases). The V gene lost 3 bases and the J gene lost 1 base, with 10 bases spanning the gap. CDR1 and CDR2 from the germline V gene are MNHGY and SAAAGT. This CDR3 has 16 residues. The CDR3 region is CASSYGASSYNSPLHF. The CDR3 coding sequence is TGTGCCAGCAGTTATGGGGCGTCATCCTATAATTCACCCCTCCACTTT.